This record covers a single T cell receptor beta chain. Its antigen is still unknown. Through a sample-barcoded 5' primer and a J-beta primer mix, a second PCR was run for 7 to 11 cycles. Each cDNA molecule was tagged by a template-switch adaptor with 12 random nucleotides. TCRdb reanalysed the 5' RACE reads using MiXCR and keeps one entry per CDR3 protein. Of about a million distinct CDR3 sequences listed, roughly 50% are singletons. This sample stems from a study of blood T cells in healthy people across ages. Findings of the study overall: While age rose, TCR beta diversity per million T cells dropped in a roughly linear way.

Sequencing input: blood. The TCR sequence derives from a man aged 25 to 40 in good health.

The DNA of the CDR3 is TGCGCCAGCAGCACCCCCGGACTGGATGAGCAGTTCTTC. Translating gives CASSTPGLDEQFF. The V and J genes are TRBV5-1 and TRBJ2-1, with D perhaps TRBD2 (5 bases). The V gene lost 4 bases and the J gene lost 8 bases, with 13 bases spanning the gap. Per germline, CDR1 SGHRS and CDR2 YFSETQ. CDR3 length: 13 residues. Filled out from reference TRBV5-1 and TRBJ2-1, the complete variable domain reads KAGVTQTPRYLIKTRGQQVTLSCSPISGHRSVSWYQQTPGQGLQFLFEYFSETQRNKGNFPGRFSGRQFSNSRSEMNVSTLELGDSALYLCASSTPGLDEQFFGPGTRLTVL.